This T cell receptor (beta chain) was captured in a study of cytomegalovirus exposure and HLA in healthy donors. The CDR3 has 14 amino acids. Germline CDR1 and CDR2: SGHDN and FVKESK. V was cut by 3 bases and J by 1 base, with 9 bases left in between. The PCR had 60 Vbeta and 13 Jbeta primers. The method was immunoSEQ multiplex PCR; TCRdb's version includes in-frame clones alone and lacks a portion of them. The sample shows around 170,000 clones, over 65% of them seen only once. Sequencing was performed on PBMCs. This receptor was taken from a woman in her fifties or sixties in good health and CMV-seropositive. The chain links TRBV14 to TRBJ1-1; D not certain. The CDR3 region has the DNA TGTGCCAGCAGCCACGCAGGTTGGAACACTGAAGCTTTCTTT. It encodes CASSHAGWNTEAFF.